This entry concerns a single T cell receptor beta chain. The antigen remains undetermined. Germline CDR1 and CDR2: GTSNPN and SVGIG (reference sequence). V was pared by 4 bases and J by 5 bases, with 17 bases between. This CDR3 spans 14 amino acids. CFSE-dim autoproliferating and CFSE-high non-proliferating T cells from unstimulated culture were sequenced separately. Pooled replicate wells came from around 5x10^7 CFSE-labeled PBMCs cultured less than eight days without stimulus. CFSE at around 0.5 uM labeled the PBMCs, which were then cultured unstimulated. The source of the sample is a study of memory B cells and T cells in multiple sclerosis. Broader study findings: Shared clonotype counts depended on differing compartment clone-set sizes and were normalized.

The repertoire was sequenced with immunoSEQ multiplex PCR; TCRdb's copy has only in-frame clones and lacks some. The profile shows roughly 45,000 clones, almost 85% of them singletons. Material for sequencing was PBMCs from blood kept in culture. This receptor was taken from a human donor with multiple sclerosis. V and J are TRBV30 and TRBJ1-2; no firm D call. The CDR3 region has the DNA TGTGCCTGGATCGGAAACGGAGTAACTTATGGCTACACCTTC. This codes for CAWIGNGVTYGYTF. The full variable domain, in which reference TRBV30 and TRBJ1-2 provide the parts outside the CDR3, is SQTIHQWPATLVQPVGSPLSLECTVEGTSNPNLYWYRQAAGRGLQLLFYSVGIGQISSEVPQNLSASRPQDRQFILSSKKLLLSDSGFYLCAWIGNGVTYGYTFGSGTRLTVV.